The rows below give T cell receptor beta chains drawn from one sample of a study of PD-1 blockade in mismatch repair-deficient tumors. Generated by immunoSEQ multiplex PCR, the TCRdb table keeps only in-frame clones and is missing some. The repertoire consists of several thousand clones, with over 75% occurring once and the leading ten covering roughly 14%. The antigens these receptors bind are not known. The specimen comprised cells cultured in vitro, sampled from a patient treated with pembrolizumab. The source of these receptors is an adult with mismatch repair-deficient cancer. Each CDR3 is given with its conserved first and last residue. D genes are given only for firm matches. Only part of the rows carry a size: once, few, many, or a class if the clone is expanded.

>once|TRBJ1-4|-|TRBV18
TGTGCCAGCTCACCACCCGGACGAATAGGTGAAAAACTGTTTTTT
CASSPPGRIGEKLFF
>-|TRBJ2-5|TRBD2|TRBV4-1
TGCGCCAGCAGCCAAGAGGTCGGGGGGGAAGAGACCCAGTACTTC
CASSQEVGGEETQYF
>-|TRBJ1-2|-|TRBV9
TGTGCCAGCAGCGTAGTTGGCTGGGCTGGGGGTGGCTACACCTTC
CASSVVGWAGGGYTF
>few|TRBJ1-2|-|TRBV27
TGTGCCAGCAGTTTATCGGGAAGGGTGAACTATGGCTACACCTTC
CASSLSGRVNYGYTF
>-|TRBJ1-2|-|TRBV9
TGTGCCAGCAGCGCCCAAGGACAACTAAACTATGGCTACACCTTC
CASSAQGQLNYGYTF
>-|TRBJ2-7|-|TRBV4-3
TGCGCCAGCAGCGCTCCCTACGAGCAGTACTTC
CASSAPYEQYF
>few|TRBJ1-2|-|TRBV19
TGTGCCAGTAGTAACCGACAGATTGGGTATGGCTACACCTTC
CASSNRQIGYGYTF
>-|TRBJ1-2|TRBD1|TRBV9
TGTGCCAGCAGCCCACGGGACAGGGGGGGAGATGGCTACACCTTC
CASSPRDRGGDGYTF
>few|TRBJ2-7|-|TRBV2
TGTGCCAGCAAATACGCGACGGACTTGAGCTCCTACGAGCAGTACTTC
CASKYATDLSSYEQYF
>-|TRBJ2-7|-|TRBV27
TGTGCCAGCAGTTTAAACAGGAACTACGAGCAGTACTTC
CASSLNRNYEQYF
>-|TRBJ2-7|-|TRBV11-3
TGTGCCAGCAGCTTTGATGGACCGTTTGCCTACGAGCAGTACTTC
CASSFDGPFAYEQYF
>once|TRBJ2-5|-|TRBV29-1
TGCAGCGTTGATCGTGGGGGGCGGGAGACCCAGTACTTC
CSVDRGGRETQYF
>-|TRBJ2-7|-|TRBV7-9
TGTGCCAGCAGTCAGGGTTGGAGCGAGCAGTACTTC
CASSQGWSEQYF
>-|TRBJ2-2|-|TRBV11-2
TGTGCCAGCAGCCTTTGGGCTTCAAGCGGCACCGGGGAGCTGTTTTTT
CASSLWASSGTGELFF
>-|TRBJ1-2|TRBD1|TRBV6-1
TGTGCCAGCAGTGATTGGACAGGGAATTATGGCTACACCTTC
CASSDWTGNYGYTF
>once|TRBJ2-3|TRBD2|TRBV5-6
TGTGCCAGCAGCTTGGTTCGGCTAGCGGGAGGAGATACGCAGTATTTT
CASSLVRLAGGDTQYF
>once|TRBJ1-1|-|TRBV5-4
TGTGCCAGCAGCTTCGGACAGCACCCTGAAGCTTTCTTT
CASSFGQHPEAFF
>-|TRBJ1-2|-|TRBV10-2
TGCGCCAGCAGTGGGCAACAGTACTATAGCGGCTACACCTTC
CASSGQQYYSGYTF
>-|TRBJ2-2|-|TRBV6-4
TGTGCCAGCAGTGACTCGATGGGGAACACCGGGGAGCTGTTTTTT
CASSDSMGNTGELFF
>-|TRBJ2-1|TRBD2|TRBV7-2
TGTGCCAGCAGCTTTGAACTAGCGGGGAGCTGGGAGCAGTTCTTC
CASSFELAGSWEQFF
>-|TRBJ1-2|-|TRBV28
TGTGCCAGCAGAAAGGCCGCCAACTATGGCTACACCTTC
CASRKAANYGYTF
>medium-sized|TRBJ1-3|-|TRBV2
TGTGCCAGCAGTGGAGGAGTGAATTCTGGAAACACCATATATTTT
CASSGGVNSGNTIYF
>-|TRBJ2-1|TRBD2|TRBV7-3
TGTGCCAGCAGTTTGACTAGCGGGGTTCCCTACAATGAGCAGTTCTTC
CASSLTSGVPYNEQFF
>-|TRBJ2-3|-|TRBV6-6
TGTGCCAGCGGAGCCCGGGCCGAGGCAGATACGCAGTATTTT
CASGARAEADTQYF
>-|TRBJ1-2|-|TRBV11-2
TGTGCCAGCAGCTCAAGATTGACAGGATCCTCCTATGGCTACACCTTC
CASSSRLTGSSYGYTF
>-|TRBJ2-1|-|TRBV29-1
TGCAGCGACCAATACAATGAGCAGTTCTTC
CSDQYNEQFF
>-|TRBJ2-3|TRBD2|TRBV6-5
TGTGCCAGCAGTAGAGTAGCGGGGGACACAGATACGCAGTATTTT
CASSRVAGDTDTQYF
>once|TRBJ2-1|-|TRBV29-1
TGCAGCGTTGGGGCCGAAGGGGGTGAGCAGTTCTTC
CSVGAEGGEQFF
>-|TRBJ2-5|-|TRBV9
TGTGCCAGCAGCGTAGCGGAGACCCAGTACTTC
CASSVAETQYF
>-|TRBJ1-5|-|TRBV2
TGTGCCAGCGCGTCCTATAGCAATCAGCCCCAGCATTTT
CASASYSNQPQHF